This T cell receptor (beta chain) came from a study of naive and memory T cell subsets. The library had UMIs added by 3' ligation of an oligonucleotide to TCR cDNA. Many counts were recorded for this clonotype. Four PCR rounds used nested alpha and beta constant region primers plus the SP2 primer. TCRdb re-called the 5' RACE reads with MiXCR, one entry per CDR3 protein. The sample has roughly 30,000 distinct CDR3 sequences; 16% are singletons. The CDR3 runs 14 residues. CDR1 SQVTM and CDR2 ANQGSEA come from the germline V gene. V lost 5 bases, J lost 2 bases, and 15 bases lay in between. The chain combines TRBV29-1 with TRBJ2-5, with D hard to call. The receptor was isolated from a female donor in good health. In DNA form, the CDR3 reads TGCAGCGTTTGGGCAGGAATGACTCAAGAGACCCAGTACTTC. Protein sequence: CSVWAGMTQETQYF. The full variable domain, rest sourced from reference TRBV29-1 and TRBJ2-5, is SAVISQKPSRDICQRGTSLTIQCQVDSQVTMMFWYRQQPGQSLTLIATANQGSEATYESGFVIDKFPISRPNLTFSTLTVSNMSPEDSSIYLCSVWAGMTQETQYFGPGTRLLVL.